A selection of T cell receptor beta chains follows, all from one sample in a study of blood T cells in healthy people across ages. TCRdb processed the 5' RACE reads anew with MiXCR; each CDR3 protein has one entry. The sample includes roughly 1,300,000 distinct CDR3 sequences, around 59% of them seen just once. Input material: blood. The receptors were gathered from a young man in good health. The CDR3 runs from the conserved cysteine through the conserved F or W. A D gene is named only where the DNA matches it firmly. Size is stated for part of the rows, as once, few or many counts, or as a class when the clone is expanded.

V gene: TRBV7-2
J gene: TRBJ1-2
clone size: .
D gene: .
CDR3 protein: CASTREGGAMSYGYTF
CDR3 DNA: TGTGCCAGCACCAGGGAGGGGGGCGCCATGTCCTATGGCTACACCTTC

V gene: TRBV21-1
J gene: TRBJ2-7
clone size: few
D gene: .
CDR3 protein: CASSKGTSGRSYEQYF
CDR3 DNA: TGTGCCAGCAGCAAAGGAACTAGCGGGAGATCCTACGAGCAGTACTTC

V gene: TRBV6-4
J gene: TRBJ1-2
clone size: .
D gene: .
CDR3 protein: CASSDGAYGYTF
CDR3 DNA: TGTGCCAGCAGTGACGGCGCGTACGGCTACACCTTC

V gene: TRBV10-3
J gene: TRBJ2-7
clone size: once
D gene: .
CDR3 protein: CAIKNTAATYEQYF
CDR3 DNA: TGTGCCATCAAAAATACAGCGGCGACCTACGAGCAGTACTTC

V gene: TRBV6-5
J gene: TRBJ1-2
clone size: .
D gene: .
CDR3 protein: CASSYLDTTNYGYTF
CDR3 DNA: TGTGCCAGCAGTTACCTGGACACCACTAACTATGGCTACACCTTC

V gene: TRBV6-1
J gene: TRBJ2-1
clone size: .
D gene: .
CDR3 protein: CASSGRFVEQFF
CDR3 DNA: TGTGCCAGCAGTGGCCGTTTCGTTGAGCAGTTCTTC

V gene: TRBV12-3/TRBV12-4
J gene: TRBJ2-1
clone size: .
D gene: TRBD2
CDR3 protein: CASSLFLAGVGPYNEQFF
CDR3 DNA: TGTGCCAGCAGTTTGTTTCTAGCGGGGGTGGGGCCCTACAATGAGCAGTTCTTC

V gene: TRBV27
J gene: TRBJ2-7
clone size: few
D gene: .
CDR3 protein: CASSFAGDYEQYF
CDR3 DNA: TGTGCCAGCAGTTTTGCAGGGGACTACGAGCAGTACTTC

V gene: TRBV29-1
J gene: TRBJ2-7
clone size: .
D gene: .
CDR3 protein: CSAGEFSYEQYF
CDR3 DNA: TGCAGCGCCGGGGAATTCTCCTACGAGCAGTACTTC

V gene: TRBV20-1
J gene: TRBJ2-3
clone size: .
D gene: .
CDR3 protein: CSATVNTDTQYF
CDR3 DNA: TGCAGTGCTACAGTAAACACGGATACGCAGTATTTT

V gene: TRBV10-3
J gene: TRBJ1-2
clone size: .
D gene: TRBD1
CDR3 protein: CAISGGTGGDYGYTF
CDR3 DNA: TGTGCCATCAGTGGGGGGACAGGGGGCGACTATGGCTACACCTTC

V gene: TRBV20-1
J gene: TRBJ2-7
clone size: once
D gene: .
CDR3 protein: CSARALLPRQSPYEQYF
CDR3 DNA: TGCAGTGCTAGAGCTCTTCTTCCAAGACAGTCGCCCTACGAGCAGTACTTC

V gene: TRBV29-1
J gene: TRBJ1-4
clone size: .
D gene: .
CDR3 protein: CSVEGHDEKLFF
CDR3 DNA: TGCAGCGTTGAAGGGCACGATGAAAAACTGTTTTTT

V gene: TRBV28
J gene: TRBJ2-4
clone size: many
D gene: .
CDR3 protein: CASSTYWDPEVGAKNIQYF
CDR3 DNA: TGTGCCAGCAGTACCTACTGGGACCCAGAAGTTGGAGCCAAAAACATTCAGTACTTC

V gene: TRBV7-2
J gene: TRBJ1-2
clone size: .
D gene: .
CDR3 protein: CASSLANTGNYGYTF
CDR3 DNA: TGTGCCAGCAGCTTAGCGAATACAGGGAACTATGGCTACACCTTC

V gene: TRBV5-4
J gene: TRBJ2-1
clone size: .
D gene: .
CDR3 protein: CASNFPGATMKNEQFF
CDR3 DNA: TGTGCCAGCAACTTCCCCGGGGCAACTATGAAGAATGAGCAGTTCTTC

V gene: TRBV7-2
J gene: TRBJ1-1
clone size: once
D gene: TRBD1
CDR3 protein: CASSWTGTNEAFF
CDR3 DNA: TGTGCCAGCAGCTGGACAGGGACGAATGAAGCTTTCTTT

V gene: TRBV5-1
J gene: TRBJ1-6
clone size: once
D gene: .
CDR3 protein: CASSLNSRRGSPLHF
CDR3 DNA: TGCGCCAGCAGCTTGAACTCACGGCGAGGTTCACCCCTCCACTTT

V gene: TRBV5-8
J gene: TRBJ2-5
clone size: .
D gene: .
CDR3 protein: CASSYSRDHQETQYF
CDR3 DNA: TGTGCCAGCAGTTATTCCAGGGACCACCAAGAGACCCAGTACTTT

V gene: TRBV6-2/TRBV6-3
J gene: TRBJ2-6
clone size: .
D gene: TRBD2
CDR3 protein: CASSYQRTSGGSGANVLTF
CDR3 DNA: TGTGCCAGCAGTTACCAACGGACTAGCGGAGGCTCTGGGGCCAACGTCCTGACTTTC

V gene: TRBV11-1
J gene: TRBJ2-7
clone size: .
D gene: .
CDR3 protein: CASSLSRRSSYEQYF
CDR3 DNA: TGTGCCAGCAGCTTATCACGCAGGTCATCCTACGAGCAGTACTTC

V gene: TRBV20-1
J gene: TRBJ1-2
clone size: few
D gene: TRBD1
CDR3 protein: CSATHRGVVTNYGYTF
CDR3 DNA: TGCAGTGCTACGCACAGGGGTGTAGTTACTAACTATGGCTACACCTTC

V gene: TRBV29-1
J gene: TRBJ2-1
clone size: .
D gene: .
CDR3 protein: CSWGKSSYNEQFF
CDR3 DNA: TGCAGCTGGGGCAAGAGCTCCTACAATGAGCAGTTCTTC

V gene: TRBV7-7
J gene: TRBJ2-1
clone size: few
D gene: TRBD1
CDR3 protein: CASSQARGHEQFF
CDR3 DNA: TGTGCCAGCAGCCAAGCCAGGGGGCATGAGCAGTTCTTC

V gene: TRBV27
J gene: TRBJ2-1
clone size: few
D gene: TRBD1
CDR3 protein: CASRRDRGSYNEQFF
CDR3 DNA: TGTGCCAGCAGACGGGACAGGGGCTCCTACAATGAGCAGTTCTTC

V gene: TRBV12-3/TRBV12-4
J gene: TRBJ1-1
clone size: few
D gene: TRBD1
CDR3 protein: CASSLTGVTEAFF
CDR3 DNA: TGTGCCAGCAGTTTAACAGGGGTCACTGAAGCTTTCTTT

V gene: TRBV28
J gene: TRBJ2-7
clone size: .
D gene: TRBD1
CDR3 protein: CASNPQGAFYEQYF
CDR3 DNA: TGTGCCAGCAATCCTCAGGGGGCCTTCTACGAGCAGTACTTC

V gene: TRBV14
J gene: TRBJ2-7
clone size: many
D gene: .
CDR3 protein: CASSEFLRDRNVYEQYF
CDR3 DNA: TGTGCCAGCAGCGAATTTCTCCGGGACCGGAATGTCTACGAGCAGTACTTC

V gene: TRBV5-1
J gene: TRBJ2-3
clone size: .
D gene: .
CDR3 protein: CASSLAPGRGGHRYAYF
CDR3 DNA: TGCGCCAGCAGCCTGGCCCCAGGGCGTGGTGGGCACAGATACGCGTATTTT